There are many counts of the clone carrying this T cell receptor (beta chain). These data originate in a study of T cell clones after liver transplantation. The CDR3 covers 16 residues. Germline CDR1 SQVTM, CDR2 ANQGSEA. V was clipped by 5 bases and J by 1 base; unmatched bases: 11. Generated by immunoSEQ multiplex PCR, the TCRdb table keeps only in-frame clones and is missing some. The sample gives 65,000 to 95,000 clones, about four fifths of which show up once; less than 0.65% is in the top ten. The rearrangement uses TRBV29-1 and TRBJ1-1; 9 bases align to TRBD1. The clonotype was recovered from a human donor who received a liver transplant. The sample in question was CD4+ T cells from blood, obtained before liver transplant. CDR3 sequence reads: CSVPALPGQGNTEAFF. In DNA form, the CDR3 reads TGCAGCGTTCCGGCACTTCCGGGACAGGGGAACACTGAAGCTTTCTTT. The full variable domain, rest sourced from reference TRBV29-1 and TRBJ1-1, is SAVISQKPSRDICQRGTSLTIQCQVDSQVTMMFWYRQQPGQSLTLIATANQGSEATYESGFVIDKFPISRPNLTFSTLTVSNMSPEDSSIYLCSVPALPGQGNTEAFFGQGTRLTVV.